This TCR beta chain appears in the sequencing data of a study of blood T cells in healthy people across ages. In its sample, this clonotype was seen a few times. Its antigen is currently unknown. This CDR3 is 11 amino acids long. After removal of 4 bases from V and 11 bases from J, the junction contained 5 bases not matched to a gene. The germline V gene has CDR1 SGHRS and CDR2 YFSETQ. A second roughly 7 to 11 cycle PCR used barcoded and J-beta primers. TCRdb recomputed calls from the 5' RACE reads with MiXCR, one row per CDR3 protein. Of 700,000 or so distinct CDR3 sequences detected, 40% to 45% appear once; the ten largest clones hold roughly 30%. Drawn from each donor were around 9.1 milliliters of peripheral blood. Total RNA was extracted at no less than 6 micrograms per sample. Study results and limitations: A roughly linear fall in TCR beta diversity per million T cells was seen with increasing age.

The specimen was blood. The source is a man older than 75 in good health. The rearrangement joins TRBV5-1 to TRBJ2-5; 7 nucleotides align to TRBD1. In DNA form, the CDR3 reads TGCGCCAGCAGCATCGACAGGGTGCAGTACTTC. Encoded protein: CASSIDRVQYF.